This TCR beta chain emerged from a study of cytomegalovirus exposure and HLA in healthy donors. Looking at the study overall: The 130 or so validation repertoires were reported in a later analysis to have been generated on the same platform as the roughly 720 first-cohort repertoires.

Study-wide results and limits: Subsequent analysis found a tendency for first-cohort TCR clusters to co-occur within the 100 to 150 validation repertoires. CMV antigen specificity of three CMV-associated chains was confirmed in vitro. Per published reports, the classifier diagnosed cytomegalovirus status with high specificity and sensitivity.

Profiled with immunoSEQ multiplex PCR; TCRdb holds only in-frame clones, not every one. The sample lists about 220,000 clones, around nine tenths occurring once. Germline V gene sequence: CDR1 SGHNT, CDR2 YYREEE (reference sequence). The length of the CDR3 is 14 residues. Losses at the gene ends were 0 bases for V and 8 bases for J; bases not matched to a gene: 7. Comments on this clone: Its cognate antigen is unknown.

The sequence was collected from a young woman in good health and CMV-seronegative. The J gene is TRBJ1-1, the V gene TRBV5-4, with TRBD1 matching over 7 bases. The sequenced sample consisted of PBMCs. CDR3 DNA: TGTGCCAGCAGCTTGGGGGGCCCACAGGGGGAAGCTTTCTTT. This encodes CASSLGGPQGEAFF.